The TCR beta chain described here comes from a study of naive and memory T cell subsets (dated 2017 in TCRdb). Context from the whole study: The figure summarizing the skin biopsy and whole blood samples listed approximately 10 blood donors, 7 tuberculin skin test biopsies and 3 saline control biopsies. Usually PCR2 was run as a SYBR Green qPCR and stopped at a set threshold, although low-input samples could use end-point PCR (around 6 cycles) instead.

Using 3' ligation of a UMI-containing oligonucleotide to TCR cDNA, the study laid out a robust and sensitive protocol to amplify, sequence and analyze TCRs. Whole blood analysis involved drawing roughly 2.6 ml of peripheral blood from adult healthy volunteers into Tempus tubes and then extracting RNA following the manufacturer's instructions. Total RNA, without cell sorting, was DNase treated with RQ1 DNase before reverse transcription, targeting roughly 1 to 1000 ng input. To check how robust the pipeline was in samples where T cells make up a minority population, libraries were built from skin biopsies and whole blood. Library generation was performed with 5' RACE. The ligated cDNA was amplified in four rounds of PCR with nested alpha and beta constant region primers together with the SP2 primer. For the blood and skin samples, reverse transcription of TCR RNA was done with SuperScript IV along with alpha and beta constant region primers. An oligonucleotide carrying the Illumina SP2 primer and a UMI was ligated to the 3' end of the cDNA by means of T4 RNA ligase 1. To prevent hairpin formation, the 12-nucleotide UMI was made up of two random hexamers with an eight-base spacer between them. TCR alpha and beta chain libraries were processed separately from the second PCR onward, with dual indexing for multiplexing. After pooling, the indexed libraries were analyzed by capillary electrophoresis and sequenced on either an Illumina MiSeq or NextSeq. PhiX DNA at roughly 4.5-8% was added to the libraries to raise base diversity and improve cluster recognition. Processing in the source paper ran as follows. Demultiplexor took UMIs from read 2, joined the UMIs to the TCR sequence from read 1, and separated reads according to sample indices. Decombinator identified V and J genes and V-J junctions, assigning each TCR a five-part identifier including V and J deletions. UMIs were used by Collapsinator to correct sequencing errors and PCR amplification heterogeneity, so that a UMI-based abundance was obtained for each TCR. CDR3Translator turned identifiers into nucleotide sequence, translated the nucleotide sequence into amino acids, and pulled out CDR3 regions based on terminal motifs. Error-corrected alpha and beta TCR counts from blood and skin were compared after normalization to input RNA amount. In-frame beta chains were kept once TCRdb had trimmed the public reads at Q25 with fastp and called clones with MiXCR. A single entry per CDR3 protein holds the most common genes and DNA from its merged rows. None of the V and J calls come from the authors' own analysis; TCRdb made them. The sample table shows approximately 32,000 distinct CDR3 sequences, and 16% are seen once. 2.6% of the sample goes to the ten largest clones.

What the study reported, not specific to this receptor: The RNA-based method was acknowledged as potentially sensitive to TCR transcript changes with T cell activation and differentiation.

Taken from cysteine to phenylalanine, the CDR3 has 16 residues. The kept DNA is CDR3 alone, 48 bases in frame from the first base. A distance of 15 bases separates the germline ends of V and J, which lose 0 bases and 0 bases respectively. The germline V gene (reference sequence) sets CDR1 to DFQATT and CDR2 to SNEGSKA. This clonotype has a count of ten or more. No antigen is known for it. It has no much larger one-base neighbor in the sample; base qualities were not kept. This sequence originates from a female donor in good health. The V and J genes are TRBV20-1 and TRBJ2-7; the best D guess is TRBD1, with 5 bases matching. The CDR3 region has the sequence CSARDIGASFSYEQYF. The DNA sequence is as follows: TGCAGTGCTAGAGATATAGGGGCCAGCTTCTCCTACGAGCAGTACTTC.